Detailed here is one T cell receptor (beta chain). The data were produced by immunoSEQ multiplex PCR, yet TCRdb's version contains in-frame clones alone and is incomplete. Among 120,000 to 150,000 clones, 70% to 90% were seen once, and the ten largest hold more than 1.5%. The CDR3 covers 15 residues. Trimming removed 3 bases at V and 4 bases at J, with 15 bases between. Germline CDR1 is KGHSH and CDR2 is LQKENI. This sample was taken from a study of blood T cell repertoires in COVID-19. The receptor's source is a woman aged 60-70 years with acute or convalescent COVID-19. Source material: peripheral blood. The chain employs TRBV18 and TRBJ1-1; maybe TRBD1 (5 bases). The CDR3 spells CASSPKQVRGTEAFF. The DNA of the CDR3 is TGTGCCAGCTCACCCAAACAGGTCCGAGGCACTGAAGCTTTCTTT. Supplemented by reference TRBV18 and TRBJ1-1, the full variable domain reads NAGVMQNPRHLVRRRGQEARLRCSPMKGHSHVYWYRQLPEEGLKFMVYLQKENIIDESGMPKERFSAEFPKEGPSILRIQQVVRGDSAAYFCASSPKQVRGTEAFFGQGTRLTVV.